This TCR beta chain was captured by sequencing in a study of shared clonotypes between healthy human individuals. Study-level points and caveats: What rarefaction showed was incomplete sorted-subset sequencing despite large depth.

CDR3 length equals 15 residues. V was shortened by 2 bases and J by 4 bases, with 12 bases between the two germline ends. CDR1 LGHNA and CDR2 YNFKEQ come from the germline V gene. The investigators split CD4+ cells into a CD45RA+ naive subset and a CD45RA-negative memory subset. Notes on this clone: Its target is unknown.

The protocol was immunoSEQ multiplex PCR, while the TCRdb copy is restricted to in-frame clones and leaves out a portion. Of millions of clones in the sample, 85% to 95% were seen once. Sequenced sample: naive CD4+ T cells from PBMCs. Specified subset: CD45RA+ positively selected. The sequence derives from a man aged 18 to 35 in good health. Some clones in this sample may be carry-over from other donors' samples. The chain joins TRBV4-2 to TRBJ1-3, with TRBD1 as a possible D gene (5 bases). Here the CDR3 reads CASSQPGTEGNTIYF. CDR3 DNA: TGTGCCAGCAGCCAACCCGGGACGGAAGGAAACACCATATATTTT.